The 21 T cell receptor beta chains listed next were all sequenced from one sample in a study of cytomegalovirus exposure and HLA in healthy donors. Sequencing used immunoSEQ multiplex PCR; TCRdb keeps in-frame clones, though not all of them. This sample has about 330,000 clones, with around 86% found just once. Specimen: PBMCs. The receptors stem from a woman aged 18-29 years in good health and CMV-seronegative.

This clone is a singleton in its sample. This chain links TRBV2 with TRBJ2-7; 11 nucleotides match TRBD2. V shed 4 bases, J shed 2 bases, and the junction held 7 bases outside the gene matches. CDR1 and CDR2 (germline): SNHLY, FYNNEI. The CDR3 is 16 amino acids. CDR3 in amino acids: CASSGSSGRTTYEQYF. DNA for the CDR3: TGTGCCAGCAGTGGATCTAGCGGGAGGACCACCTACGAGCAGTACTTC.

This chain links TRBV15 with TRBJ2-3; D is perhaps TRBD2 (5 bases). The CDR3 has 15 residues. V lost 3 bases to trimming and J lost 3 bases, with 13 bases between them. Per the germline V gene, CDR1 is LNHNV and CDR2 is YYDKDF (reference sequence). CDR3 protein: CATSRTRGSTDTQYF. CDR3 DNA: TGTGCCACCAGCAGGACCCGAGGGTCGACAGATACGCAGTATTTT.

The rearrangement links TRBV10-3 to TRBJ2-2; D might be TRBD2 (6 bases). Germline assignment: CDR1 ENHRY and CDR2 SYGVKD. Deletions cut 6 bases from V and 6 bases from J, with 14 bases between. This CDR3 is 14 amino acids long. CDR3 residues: CAISAGLGAGELFF. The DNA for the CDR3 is TGTGCCATCAGCGCGGGACTGGGTGCCGGGGAGCTGTTTTTT.

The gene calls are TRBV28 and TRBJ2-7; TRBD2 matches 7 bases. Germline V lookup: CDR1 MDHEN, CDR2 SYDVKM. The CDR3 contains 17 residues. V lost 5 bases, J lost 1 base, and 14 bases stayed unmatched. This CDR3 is CASSTLYRAGNSYEQYF. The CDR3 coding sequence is TGTGCCAGCAGTACTCTATACAGAGCGGGAAATTCCTACGAGCAGTACTTC.

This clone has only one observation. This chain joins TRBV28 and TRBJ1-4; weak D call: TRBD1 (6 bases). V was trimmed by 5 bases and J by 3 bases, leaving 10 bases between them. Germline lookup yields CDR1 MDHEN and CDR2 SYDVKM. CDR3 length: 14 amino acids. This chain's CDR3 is CASSAQGSNEKLFF. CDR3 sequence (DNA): TGTGCCAGCAGTGCACAGGGCTCTAATGAAAAACTGTTTTTT.

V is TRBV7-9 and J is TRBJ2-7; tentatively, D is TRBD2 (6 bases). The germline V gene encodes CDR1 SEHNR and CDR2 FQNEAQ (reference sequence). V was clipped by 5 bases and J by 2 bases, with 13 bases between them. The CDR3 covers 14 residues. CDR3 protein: CASSGALAPYEQYF. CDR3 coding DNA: TGTGCCAGCAGCGGCGCGCTAGCGCCCTACGAGCAGTACTTC.

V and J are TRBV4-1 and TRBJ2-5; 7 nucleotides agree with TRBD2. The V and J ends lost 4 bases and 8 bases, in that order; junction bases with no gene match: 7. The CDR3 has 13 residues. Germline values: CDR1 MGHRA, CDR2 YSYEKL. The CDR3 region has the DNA TGCGCCAGCAGCCCCCCGGGGGAGGGCACCCAGTACTTC. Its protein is CASSPPGEGTQYF.

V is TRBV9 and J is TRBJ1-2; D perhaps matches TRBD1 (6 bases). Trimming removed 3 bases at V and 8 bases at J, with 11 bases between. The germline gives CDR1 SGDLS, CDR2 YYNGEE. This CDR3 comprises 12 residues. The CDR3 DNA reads TGTGCCAGCAGCGCGGGACAAGAAGGCTACACCTTC. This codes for CASSAGQEGYTF.

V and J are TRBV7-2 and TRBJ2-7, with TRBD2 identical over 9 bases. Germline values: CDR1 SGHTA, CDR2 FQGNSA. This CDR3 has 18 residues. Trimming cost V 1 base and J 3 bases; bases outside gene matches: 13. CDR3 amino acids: CASSLVVGGSGGYYEQYF. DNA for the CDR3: TGTGCCAGCAGCTTAGTAGTGGGTGGTAGCGGGGGATACTACGAGCAGTACTTC.

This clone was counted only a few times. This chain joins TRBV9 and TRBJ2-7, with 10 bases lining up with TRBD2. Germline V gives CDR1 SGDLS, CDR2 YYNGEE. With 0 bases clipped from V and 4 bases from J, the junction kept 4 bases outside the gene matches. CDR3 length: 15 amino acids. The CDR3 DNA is TGTGCCAGCAGCGTAGCGGCTAGCGGGGGATACGAGCAGTACTTC. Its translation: CASSVAASGGYEQYF. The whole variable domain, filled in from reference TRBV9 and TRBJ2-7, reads DSGVTQTPKHLITATGQRVTLRCSPRSGDLSVYWYQQSLDQGLQFLIQYYNGEERAKGNILERFSAQQFPDLHSELNLSSLELGDSALYFCASSVAASGGYEQYFGPGTRLTVT.

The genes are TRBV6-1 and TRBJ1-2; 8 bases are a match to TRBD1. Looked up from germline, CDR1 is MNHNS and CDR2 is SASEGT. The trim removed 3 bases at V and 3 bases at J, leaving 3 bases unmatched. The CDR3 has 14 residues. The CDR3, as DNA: TGTGCCAGCAGTGAGGCAGGGGGCGACTATGGCTACACCTTC. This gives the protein CASSEAGGDYGYTF.

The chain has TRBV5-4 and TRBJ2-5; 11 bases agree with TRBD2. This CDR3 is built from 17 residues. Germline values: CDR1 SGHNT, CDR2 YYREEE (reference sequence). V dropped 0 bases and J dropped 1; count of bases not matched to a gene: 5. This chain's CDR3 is CASSLDRLAGTQETQYF. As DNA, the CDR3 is TGTGCCAGCAGCTTGGACCGACTAGCGGGAACCCAAGAGACCCAGTACTTC.

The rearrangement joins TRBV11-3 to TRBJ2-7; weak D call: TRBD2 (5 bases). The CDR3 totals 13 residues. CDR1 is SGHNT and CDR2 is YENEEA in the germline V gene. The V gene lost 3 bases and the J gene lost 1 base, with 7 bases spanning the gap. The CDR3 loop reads CASSFPGSYEQYF. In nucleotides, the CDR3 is TGTGCCAGCAGCTTCCCGGGGTCCTACGAGCAGTACTTC. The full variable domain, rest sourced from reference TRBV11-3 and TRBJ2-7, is EAGVVQSPRYKIIEKKQPVAFWCNPISGHNTLYWYLQNLGQGPELLIRYENEEAVDDSQLPKDRFSAERLKGVDSTLKIQPAELGDSAVYLCASSFPGSYEQYFGPGTRLTVT.

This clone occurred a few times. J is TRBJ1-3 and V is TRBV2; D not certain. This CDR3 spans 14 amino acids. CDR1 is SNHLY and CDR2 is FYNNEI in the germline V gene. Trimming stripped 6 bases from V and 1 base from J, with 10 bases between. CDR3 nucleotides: TGTGCCAGCAGCGCCGTGGCATCTGGAAACACCATATATTTT. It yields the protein CASSAVASGNTIYF.

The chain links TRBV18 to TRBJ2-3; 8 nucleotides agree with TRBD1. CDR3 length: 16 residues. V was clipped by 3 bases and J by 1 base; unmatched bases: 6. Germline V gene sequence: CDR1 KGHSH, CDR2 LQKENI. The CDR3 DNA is TGTGCCAGCTCACCGGACAGGGTGAGGGGCACAGATACGCAGTATTTT. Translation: CASSPDRVRGTDTQYF.

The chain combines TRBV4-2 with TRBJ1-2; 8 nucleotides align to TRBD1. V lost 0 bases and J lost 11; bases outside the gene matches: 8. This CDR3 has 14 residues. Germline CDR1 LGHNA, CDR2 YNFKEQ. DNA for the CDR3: TGTGCCAGCAGCCAAGATGGGGCAGGGGGCGGTTACACCTTC. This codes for CASSQDGAGGGYTF.

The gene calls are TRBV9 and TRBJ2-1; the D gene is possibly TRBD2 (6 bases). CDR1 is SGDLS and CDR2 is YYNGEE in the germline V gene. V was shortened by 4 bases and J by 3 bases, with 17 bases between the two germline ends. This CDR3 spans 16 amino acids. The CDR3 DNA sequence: TGTGCCAGCAGCCCTGGAGGGGACCAATACTACAATGAGCAGTTCTTC. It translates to CASSPGGDQYYNEQFF.

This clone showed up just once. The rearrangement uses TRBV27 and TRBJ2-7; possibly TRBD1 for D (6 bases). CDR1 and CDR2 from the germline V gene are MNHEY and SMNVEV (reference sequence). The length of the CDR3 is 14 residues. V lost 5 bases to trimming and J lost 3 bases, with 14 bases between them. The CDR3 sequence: CASSPDSSNYEQYF. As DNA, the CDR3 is TGTGCCAGCAGTCCGGACAGTAGTAACTACGAGCAGTACTTC.

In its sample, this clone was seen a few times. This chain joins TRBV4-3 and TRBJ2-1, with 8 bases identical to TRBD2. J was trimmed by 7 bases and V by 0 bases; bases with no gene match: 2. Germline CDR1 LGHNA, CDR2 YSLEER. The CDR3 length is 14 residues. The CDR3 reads CASSQETSGNEQFF. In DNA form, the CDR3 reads TGCGCCAGCAGCCAAGAAACTAGCGGAAATGAGCAGTTCTTC.

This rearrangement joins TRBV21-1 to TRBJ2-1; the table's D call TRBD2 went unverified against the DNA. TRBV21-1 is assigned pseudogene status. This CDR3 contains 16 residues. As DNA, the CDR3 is TGTGCCAGCAGCAAAGGGGCTAGCGGGAGCTACAATGAGCAGTTCTTC. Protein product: CASSKGASGSYNEQFF.

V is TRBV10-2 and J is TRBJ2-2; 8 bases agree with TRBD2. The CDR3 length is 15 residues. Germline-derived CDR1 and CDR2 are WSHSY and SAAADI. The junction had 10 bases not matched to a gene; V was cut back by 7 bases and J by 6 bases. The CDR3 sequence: CASTPGLGVSGELFF. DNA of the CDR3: TGCGCCAGCACCCCGGGACTAGGAGTATCCGGGGAGCTGTTTTTT.